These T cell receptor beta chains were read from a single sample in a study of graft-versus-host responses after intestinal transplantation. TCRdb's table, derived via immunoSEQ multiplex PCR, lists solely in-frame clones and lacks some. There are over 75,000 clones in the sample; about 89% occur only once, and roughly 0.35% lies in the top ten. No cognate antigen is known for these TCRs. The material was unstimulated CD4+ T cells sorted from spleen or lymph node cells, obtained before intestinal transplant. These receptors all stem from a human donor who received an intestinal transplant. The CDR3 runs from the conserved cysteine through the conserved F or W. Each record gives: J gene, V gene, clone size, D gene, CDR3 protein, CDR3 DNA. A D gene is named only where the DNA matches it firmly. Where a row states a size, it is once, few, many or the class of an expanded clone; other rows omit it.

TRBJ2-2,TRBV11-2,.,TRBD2,CASSSRAGGYTGELFF,TGTGCCAGCAGCTCCCGAGCGGGAGGGTACACCGGGGAGCTGTTTTTT
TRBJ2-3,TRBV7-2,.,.,CASSLQGSTDTQYF,TGTGCCAGCAGCTTGCAGGGATCCACAGATACGCAGTATTTT
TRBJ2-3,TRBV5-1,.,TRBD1,CASSTHRGDTQYF,TGCGCCAGCAGCACTCACAGGGGAGATACGCAGTATTTT
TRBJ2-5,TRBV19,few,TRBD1,CASSQGVGETQYF,TGTGCCAGTAGCCAGGGGGTGGGAGAGACCCAGTACTTC
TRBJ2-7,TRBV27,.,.,CASRRTQGGVYEQYF,TGTGCCAGCAGAAGGACCCAAGGGGGGGTCTACGAGCAGTACTTC
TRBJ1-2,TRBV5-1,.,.,CASSFDAEAYGYTF,TGCGCCAGCAGCTTCGACGCGGAGGCCTATGGCTACACCTTC
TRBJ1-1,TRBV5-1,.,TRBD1,CASSLAVRGTEAFF,TGCGCCAGCAGCTTGGCCGTCAGGGGGACTGAAGCTTTCTTT
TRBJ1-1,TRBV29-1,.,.,CSVQKRQDMNTEAFF,TGCAGCGTTCAGAAAAGGCAGGACATGAACACTGAAGCTTTCTTT
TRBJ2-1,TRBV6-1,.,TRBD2,CASILAGYNEQFF,TGTGCCAGTATACTAGCGGGGTACAATGAGCAGTTCTTC
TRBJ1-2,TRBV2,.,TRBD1,CASGRDSSNYGYTF,TGTGCCAGCGGAAGGGACAGCTCGAACTATGGCTACACCTTC
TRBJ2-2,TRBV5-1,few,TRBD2,CASSRDGLAGASTGELFF,TGCGCCAGCAGCAGAGATGGACTAGCGGGGGCGTCCACCGGGGAGCTGTTTTTT
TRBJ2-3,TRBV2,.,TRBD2,CASSPSGGGFGQYF,TGTGCCAGCAGCCCTAGCGGGGGGGGTTTCGGGCAGTATTTT
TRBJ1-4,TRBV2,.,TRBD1,CASSPRGLWEKLFF,TGTGCCAGCAGTCCCAGGGGGCTGTGGGAAAAACTGTTTTTT
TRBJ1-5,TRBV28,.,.,CASSLWKGTQGNQPQHF,TGTGCCAGCAGTTTATGGAAAGGGACACAGGGTAATCAGCCCCAGCATTTT
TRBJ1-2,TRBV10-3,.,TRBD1,CAISESHGTGANYGYTF,TGTGCCATCAGTGAGTCGCATGGGACAGGGGCTAACTATGGCTACACCTTC
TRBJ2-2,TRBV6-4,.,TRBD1,CASKGATNTGELFF,TGTGCCAGCAAGGGGGCCACGAACACCGGGGAGCTGTTTTTT
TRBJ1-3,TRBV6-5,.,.,CASSYRQGQNTIYF,TGTGCCAGCAGTTACCGGCAGGGGCAGAACACCATATATTTT
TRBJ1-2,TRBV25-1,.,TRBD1,CASSESDRWFGGYTF,TGTGCCAGCAGTGAATCGGACAGGTGGTTTGGTGGCTACACCTTC
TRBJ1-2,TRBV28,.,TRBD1,CASSTPLGTGYGYTF,TGTGCCAGCAGTACACCTCTTGGGACAGGCTATGGCTACACCTTC
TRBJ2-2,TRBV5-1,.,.,CASRGLKGGSNTGELFF,TGCGCCAGCAGGGGGCTAAAAGGGGGATCGAACACCGGGGAGCTGTTTTTT
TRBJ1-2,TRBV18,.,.,CASSPQGNYGYTF,TGTGCCAGCTCACCTCAGGGGAACTATGGCTACACCTTC
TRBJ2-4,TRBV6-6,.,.,CASSFVNGKAKNIQYF,TGTGCCAGCAGTTTTGTAAACGGGAAGGCCAAAAACATTCAGTACTTC
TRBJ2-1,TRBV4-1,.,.,CASSLKRNSYNEQFF,TGCGCCAGCAGCCTCAAGCGGAACTCCTACAATGAGCAGTTCTTC